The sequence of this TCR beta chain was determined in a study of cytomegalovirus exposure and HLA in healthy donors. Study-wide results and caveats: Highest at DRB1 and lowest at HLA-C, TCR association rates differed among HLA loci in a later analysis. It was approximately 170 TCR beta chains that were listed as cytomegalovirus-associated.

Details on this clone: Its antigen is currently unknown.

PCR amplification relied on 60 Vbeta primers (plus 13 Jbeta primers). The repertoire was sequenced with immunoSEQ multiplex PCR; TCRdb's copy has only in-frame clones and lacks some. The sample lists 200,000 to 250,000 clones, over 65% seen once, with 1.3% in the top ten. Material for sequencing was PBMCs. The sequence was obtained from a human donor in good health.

The CDR3 is CASSRPYTGTSPYEQYF. The CDR3 nucleotides read TGTGCCAGCAGCCGACCTTACACCGGGACTAGCCCCTACGAGCAGTACTTC. The chain employs TRBV11-1 and TRBJ2-7, with 9 bases that match TRBD2. J lost 2 bases, V lost 5 bases, and 13 bases had no gene match. CDR1 and CDR2 from the germline V gene are SGHAT and FQDESV (reference sequence). The CDR3 extends over 17 amino acids.